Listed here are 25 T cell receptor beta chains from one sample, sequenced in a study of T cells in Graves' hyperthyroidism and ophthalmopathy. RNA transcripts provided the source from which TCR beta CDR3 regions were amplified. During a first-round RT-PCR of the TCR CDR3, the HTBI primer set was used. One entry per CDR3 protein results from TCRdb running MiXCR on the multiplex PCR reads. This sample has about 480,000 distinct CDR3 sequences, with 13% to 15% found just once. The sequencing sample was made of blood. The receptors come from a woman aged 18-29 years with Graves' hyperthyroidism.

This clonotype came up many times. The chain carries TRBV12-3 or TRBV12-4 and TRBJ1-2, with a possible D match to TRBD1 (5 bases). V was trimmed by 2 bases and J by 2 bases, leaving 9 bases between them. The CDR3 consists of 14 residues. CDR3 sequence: CASSLMQGNYGYTF. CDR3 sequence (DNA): TGTGCCAGCAGTTTAATGCAGGGAAACTATGGCTACACCTTC.

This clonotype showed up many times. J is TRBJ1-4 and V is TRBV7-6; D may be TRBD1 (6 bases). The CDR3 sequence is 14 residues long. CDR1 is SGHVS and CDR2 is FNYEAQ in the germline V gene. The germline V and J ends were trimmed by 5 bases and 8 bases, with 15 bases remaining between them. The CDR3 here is CASSHREVQEKLFF. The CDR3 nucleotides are TGTGCCAGCAGCCACAGGGAGGTCCAAGAAAAACTGTTTTTT.

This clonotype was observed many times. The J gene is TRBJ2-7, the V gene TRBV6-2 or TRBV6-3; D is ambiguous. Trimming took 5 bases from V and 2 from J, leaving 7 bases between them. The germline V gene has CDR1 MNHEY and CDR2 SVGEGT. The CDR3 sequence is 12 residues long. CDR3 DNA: TGTGCCAGCAGTCGACTTCCCTACGAGCAGTACTTC. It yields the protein CASSRLPYEQYF.

The CDR3 bases are TGTGCCAGTAGTGAGACAGGGGCGCCGGGCATTCAGTACTTC. Translating gives CASSETGAPGIQYF. The chain joins TRBV19 to TRBJ2-4, with 8 nucleotides matching TRBD1. Germline V gene sequence: CDR1 LNHDA, CDR2 SQIVND (reference sequence). The V gene end was trimmed by 5 bases and the J gene end by 9 bases; junction bases not matched to a gene: 9. The CDR3 runs to 14 residues.

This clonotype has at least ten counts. Here the CDR3 DNA reads TGTGCCAGCAGCTTAGCCCTAAGACAGGGTGCTGGAAACACCATATATTTT. This gives the protein CASSLALRQGAGNTIYF. The genes are TRBV7-9 and TRBJ1-3; 7 bases match TRBD1. With V trimmed by 0 bases and J by 2 bases, 7 bases remained unmatched. The CDR3 runs 17 residues. Germline V gives CDR1 SEHNR, CDR2 FQNEAQ (reference sequence).

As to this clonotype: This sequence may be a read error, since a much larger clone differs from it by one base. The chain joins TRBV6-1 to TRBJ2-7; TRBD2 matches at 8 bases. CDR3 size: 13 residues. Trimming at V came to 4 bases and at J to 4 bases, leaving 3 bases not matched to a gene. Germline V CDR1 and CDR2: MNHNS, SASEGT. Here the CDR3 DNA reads TGTGCCAGCAGTGCGGGCGGGAGGTACGAGCAGTACTTC. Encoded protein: CASSAGGRYEQYF.

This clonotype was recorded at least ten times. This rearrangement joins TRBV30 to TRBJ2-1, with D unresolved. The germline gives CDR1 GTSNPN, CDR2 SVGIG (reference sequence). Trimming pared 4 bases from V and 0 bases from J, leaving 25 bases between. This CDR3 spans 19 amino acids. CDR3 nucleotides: TGTGCCTGGACTCAAACTGCGAGTCGCGGCTCCAGCTCCTACAATGAGCAGTTCTTC. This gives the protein CAWTQTASRGSSSYNEQFF. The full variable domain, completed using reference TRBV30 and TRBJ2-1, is SQTIHQWPATLVQPVGSPLSLECTVEGTSNPNLYWYRQAAGRGLQLLFYSVGIGQISSEVPQNLSASRPQDRQFILSSKKLLLSDSGFYLCAWTQTASRGSSSYNEQFFGPGTRLTVL.

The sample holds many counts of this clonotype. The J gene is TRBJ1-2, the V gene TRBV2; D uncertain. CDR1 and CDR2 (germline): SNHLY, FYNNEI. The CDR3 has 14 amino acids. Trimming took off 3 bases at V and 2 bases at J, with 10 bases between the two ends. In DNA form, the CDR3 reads TGTGCCAGCAGTGACAGGTTGAGAAACTATGGCTACACCTTC. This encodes CASSDRLRNYGYTF.

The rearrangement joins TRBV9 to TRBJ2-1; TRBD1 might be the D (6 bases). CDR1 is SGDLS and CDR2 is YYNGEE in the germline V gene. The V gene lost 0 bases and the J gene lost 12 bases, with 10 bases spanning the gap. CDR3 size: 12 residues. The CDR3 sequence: CASSVEGGGQFF. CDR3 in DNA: TGTGCCAGCAGCGTAGAAGGGGGTGGGCAGTTCTTC.

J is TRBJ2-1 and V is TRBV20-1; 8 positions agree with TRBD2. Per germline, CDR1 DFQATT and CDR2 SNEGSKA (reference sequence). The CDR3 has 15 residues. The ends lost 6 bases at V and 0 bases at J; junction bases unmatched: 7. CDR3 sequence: CSAASSGFSYNEQFF. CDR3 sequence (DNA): TGCAGTGCGGCGTCTAGCGGGTTCTCCTACAATGAGCAGTTCTTC.

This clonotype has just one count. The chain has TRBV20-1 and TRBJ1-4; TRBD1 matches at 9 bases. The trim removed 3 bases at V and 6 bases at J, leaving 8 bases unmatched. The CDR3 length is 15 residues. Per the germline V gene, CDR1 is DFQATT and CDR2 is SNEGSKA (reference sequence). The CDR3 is CSARETGGNHEKLFF. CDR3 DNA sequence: TGCAGTGCTAGGGAGACAGGGGGTAATCATGAAAAACTGTTTTTT.

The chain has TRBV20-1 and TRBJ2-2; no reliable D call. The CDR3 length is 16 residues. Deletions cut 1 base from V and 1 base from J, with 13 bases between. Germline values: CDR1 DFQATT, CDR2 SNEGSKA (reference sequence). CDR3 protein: CSARVWRPQNTGELFF. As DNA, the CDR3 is TGCAGTGCTAGAGTCTGGCGGCCCCAGAACACCGGGGAGCTGTTTTTT.

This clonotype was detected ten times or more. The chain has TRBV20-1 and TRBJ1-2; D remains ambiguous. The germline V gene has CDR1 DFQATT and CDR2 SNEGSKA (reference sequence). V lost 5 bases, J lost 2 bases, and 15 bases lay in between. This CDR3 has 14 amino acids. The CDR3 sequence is CSAADVGPNYGYTF. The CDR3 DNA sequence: TGCAGTGCTGCCGACGTGGGCCCAAACTATGGCTACACCTTC.

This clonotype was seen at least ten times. The CDR3 loop is CASSEARQTEAFF. CDR3 DNA: TGTGCCAGCAGTGAAGCAAGACAGACGGAGGCTTTCTTT. The rearrangement joins TRBV6-1 to TRBJ1-1; D might be TRBD1 (5 bases). The ends were cut back, 0 bases at V and 11 bases at J, with 13 bases in the middle. Germline V gene sequence: CDR1 MNHNS, CDR2 SASEGT. This CDR3 region has 13 residues.

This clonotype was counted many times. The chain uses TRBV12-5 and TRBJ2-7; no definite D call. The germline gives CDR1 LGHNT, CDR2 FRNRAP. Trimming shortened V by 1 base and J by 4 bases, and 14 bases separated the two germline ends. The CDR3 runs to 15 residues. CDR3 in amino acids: CASGLETRLGYEQYF. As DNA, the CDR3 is TGTGCTAGTGGTTTGGAGACGAGATTGGGATACGAGCAGTACTTC.

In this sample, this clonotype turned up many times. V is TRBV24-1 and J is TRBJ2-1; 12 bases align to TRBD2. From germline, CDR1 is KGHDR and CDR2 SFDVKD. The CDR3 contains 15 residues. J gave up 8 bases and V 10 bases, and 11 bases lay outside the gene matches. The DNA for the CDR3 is TGTGCCACTCAAACCGGGACTAGCGGGCCGGATGAGCAGTTCTTC. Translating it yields CATQTGTSGPDEQFF.

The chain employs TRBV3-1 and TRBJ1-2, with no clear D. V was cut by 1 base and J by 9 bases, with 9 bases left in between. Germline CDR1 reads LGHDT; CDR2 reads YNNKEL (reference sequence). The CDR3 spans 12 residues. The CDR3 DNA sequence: TGTGCCAGCAGCCAAGGCGGGAATAGCTACACCTTC. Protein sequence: CASSQGGNSYTF.

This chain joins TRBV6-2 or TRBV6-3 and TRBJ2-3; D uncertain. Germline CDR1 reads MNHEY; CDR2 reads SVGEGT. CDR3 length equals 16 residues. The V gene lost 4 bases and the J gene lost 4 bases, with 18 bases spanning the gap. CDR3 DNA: TGTGCCAGCAGTTCTCTCTCGCGGTTAGGGCCAGATACGCAGTATTTT. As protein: CASSSLSRLGPDTQYF.

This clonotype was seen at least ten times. CDR3 sequence (DNA): TGTGCCTGGACCCACAAACAGGGAAGGGATGAAAAACTGTTTTTT. Protein: CAWTHKQGRDEKLFF. The V and J genes are TRBV30 and TRBJ1-4; perhaps TRBD1 as D (6 bases). Germline V gene data show CDR1 as GTSNPN and CDR2 as SVGIG (reference sequence). The CDR3 contains 15 residues. Deletions cut 4 bases from V and 6 bases from J, with 18 bases between. Filled out from reference TRBV30 and TRBJ1-4, the complete variable domain reads SQTIHQWPATLVQPVGSPLSLECTVEGTSNPNLYWYRQAAGRGLQLLFYSVGIGQISSEVPQNLSASRPQDRQFILSSKKLLLSDSGFYLCAWTHKQGRDEKLFFGSGTQLSVL.

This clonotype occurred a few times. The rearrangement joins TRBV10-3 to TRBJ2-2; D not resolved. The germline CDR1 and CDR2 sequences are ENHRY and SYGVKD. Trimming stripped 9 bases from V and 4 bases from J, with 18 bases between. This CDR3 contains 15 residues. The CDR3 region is CAMGPRVTPTGELFF. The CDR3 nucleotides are TGTGCCATGGGCCCCCGGGTGACCCCCACCGGGGAGCTGTTTTTT.

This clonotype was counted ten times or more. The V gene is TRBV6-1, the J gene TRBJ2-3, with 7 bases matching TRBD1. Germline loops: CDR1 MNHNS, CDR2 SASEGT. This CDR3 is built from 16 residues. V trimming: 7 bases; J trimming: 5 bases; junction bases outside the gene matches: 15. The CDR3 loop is CASIREGAPRRDTQYF. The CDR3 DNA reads TGTGCCAGCATTAGAGAGGGGGCTCCTCGGAGAGATACGCAGTATTTT.

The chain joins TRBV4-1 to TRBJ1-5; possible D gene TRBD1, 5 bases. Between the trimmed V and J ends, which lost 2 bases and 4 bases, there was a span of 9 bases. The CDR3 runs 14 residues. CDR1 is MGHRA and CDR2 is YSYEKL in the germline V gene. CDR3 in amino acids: CASSQQGVNQPQHF. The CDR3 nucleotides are TGCGCCAGCAGCCAACAGGGCGTGAATCAGCCCCAGCATTTT.

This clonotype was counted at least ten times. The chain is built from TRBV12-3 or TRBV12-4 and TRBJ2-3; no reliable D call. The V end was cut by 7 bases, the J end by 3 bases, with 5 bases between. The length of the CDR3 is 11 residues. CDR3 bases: TGTGCCAGCATGACGACAGATACGCAGTATTTT. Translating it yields CASMTTDTQYF.

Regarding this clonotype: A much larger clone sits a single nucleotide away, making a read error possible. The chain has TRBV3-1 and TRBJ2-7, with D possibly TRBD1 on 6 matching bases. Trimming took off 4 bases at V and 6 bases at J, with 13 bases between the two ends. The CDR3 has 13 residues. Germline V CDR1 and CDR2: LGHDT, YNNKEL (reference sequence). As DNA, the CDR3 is TGTGCCAGCAGCCGATCTAGCAGGGGCGAGCAGTACGTC. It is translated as CASSRSSRGEQYV.

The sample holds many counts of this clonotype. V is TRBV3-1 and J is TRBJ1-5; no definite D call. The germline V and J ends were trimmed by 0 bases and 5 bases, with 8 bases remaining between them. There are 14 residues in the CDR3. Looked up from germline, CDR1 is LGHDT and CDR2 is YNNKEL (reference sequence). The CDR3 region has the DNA TGTGCCAGCAGCCAAGATTGGAGGGATCAGCCCCAGCATTTT. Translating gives CASSQDWRDQPQHF.